This paragraph reports one TCR beta chain. The sample is drawn from a study of blood T cell repertoires in COVID-19. Study-wide background: The study drew acute and convalescent COVID-19 samples from the United States, Italy and Spain. Sample material is recorded as cDNA or gDNA derived from T cells, B-cell-depleted T cells, or PBMCs.

CDR1 is MNHEY, CDR2 SVGAGI, per germline. The CDR3 is 14 residues long. The germline V and J ends were trimmed by 6 bases and 6 bases, with 15 bases remaining between them. Authors' data handling: Reference gene primer amplification gave nucleated cell count estimates. The data were produced by immunoSEQ multiplex PCR, yet TCRdb's version contains in-frame clones alone and is incomplete. V, J and clone size reflect that table, while D and trimming were determined from the DNA. This table holds about 250,000 clones, roughly 85% found once. V usage is TRBV6-5 and J usage is TRBJ1-5; no firm D call. Sequencing was carried out using peripheral blood. The receptor was isolated from a woman aged 30 to 39 with active or convalescent COVID-19. CDR3 region: CASRASGITQPQHF. As DNA, the CDR3 is TGTGCCAGCAGAGCCTCCGGGATTACTCAGCCCCAGCATTTT.